The 9 T cell receptor beta chains listed next were all sequenced from one sample in a study of blood T cells in healthy people across ages. Then a second PCR, running roughly 7 to 11 cycles, was carried out with a sample-barcoded 5' primer and a J-beta primer mix. TCRdb reprocessed the 5' RACE reads with MiXCR, giving one entry per CDR3 protein. Here the sample spans roughly 680,000 distinct CDR3 sequences, roughly half being singletons. Sequenced: blood. The receptors were sampled from a woman older than 75 in good health.

On this clonotype itself: A read error may be the cause here, since a much bigger clone is one base away. The rearrangement links TRBV29-1 to TRBJ2-1, with unresolved D. From germline, CDR1 is SQVTM and CDR2 ANQGSEA. The CDR3 runs to 11 residues. Trimming cost V 5 bases and J 13 bases, with 15 bases left between them. CDR3 in DNA: TGCAGCGTTAAAATAGGAGAGACCCAGTTCTTC. Translation gives CSVKIGETQFF.

The chain links TRBV11-3 to TRBJ2-3, with D perhaps assigned TRBD1 or TRBD2 (11 bases each). The germline gives CDR1 SGHNT, CDR2 YENEEA. The CDR3 has 21 residues. Trimming left V 5 bases short and J 4 bases short, with 34 bases between. CDR3 DNA sequence: TGTGCCAGCAGCCCTGGCGCGGACAGGGGGCGACTAGCGGGATTCCCAGATACGCAGTATTTT. As protein: CASSPGADRGRLAGFPDTQYF.

The CDR3: CASSRPGDTGELFF. In DNA form, the CDR3 reads TGCGCCAGCAGCCGACCGGGAGACACCGGGGAGCTGTTTTTT. The chain uses TRBV5-1 and TRBJ2-2, with a tentative D call TRBD2 (6 bases). The germline V and J ends were trimmed by 4 bases and 3 bases, with 10 bases remaining between them. Germline V gene lookup returns CDR1 SGHRS and CDR2 YFSETQ. The CDR3 has 14 amino acids.

This clonotype came up a few times. CDR3 loop: CASRLGLTTYNEQFF. The DNA of the CDR3 is TGTGCCAGCAGACTGGGACTGACCACCTACAATGAGCAGTTCTTC. The chain recombines TRBV7-2 with TRBJ2-1; a possible D gene is TRBD2 (6 bases). Trimming removed 6 bases at V and 2 bases at J, with 14 bases between. The CDR3 runs 15 residues. CDR1 and CDR2 (germline): SGHTA, FQGNSA.

The chain combines TRBV7-9 with TRBJ1-5; maybe TRBD1 (6 bases). The CDR3 contains 14 residues. The V end was cut by 5 bases, the J end by 6 bases, with 14 bases between. CDR1 SEHNR and CDR2 FQNEAQ come from the germline V gene (reference sequence). CDR3 region: CASSPDTGSQPQHF. The CDR3 DNA reads as TGTGCCAGCAGCCCCGACACAGGGAGTCAGCCCCAGCATTTT.

This clonotype was observed once. This could be a read error, since a much larger clone is one nucleotide away. The CDR3 region is CASSLSNRLAGGYNEQYF. In DNA, the CDR3 is TGTGCCAGCAGCCTCTCGAACCGACTAGCGGGGGGGTACAATGAGCAGTACTTC. This chain uses TRBV11-2 with TRBJ2-7, with 14 bases that match TRBD2. CDR3 size: 18 residues. Germline V gene lookup returns CDR1 SGHAT and CDR2 FQNNGV. The ends lost 5 bases at V and 7 bases at J; junction bases unmatched: 16.

The chain uses TRBV19 and TRBJ1-2; D ambiguous. This CDR3 region has 14 residues. Germline CDR1 and CDR2: LNHDA and SQIVND (reference sequence). Between the trimmed V and J ends, which lost 1 base and 3 bases, there was a span of 9 bases. CDR3 coding DNA: TGTGCCAGTAGTATAGCGTCAGACGACTATGGCTACACCTTC. It specifies CASSIASDDYGYTF.

In this sample, this clonotype turned up many times. V is TRBV15 and J is TRBJ2-1, with D possibly matching TRBD1 (6 bases). The CDR3 is 14 residues long. V lost 4 bases to trimming and J lost 4 bases, with 11 bases between them. The germline CDR1 and CDR2 sequences are LNHNV and YYDKDF (reference sequence). The CDR3 loop reads CATSIRDIYNEQFF. CDR3 nucleotides: TGTGCCACCAGCATCCGGGACATTTACAATGAGCAGTTCTTC.

The CDR3, as DNA: TGCAGTGCCCCGAAGACGCAAGAGACCCAGTACTTC. Amino acid sequence: CSAPKTQETQYF. This sequence joins TRBV20-1 and TRBJ2-5; D remains unclear. This CDR3 comprises 12 residues. Germline CDR1 and CDR2: DFQATT and SNEGSKA (reference sequence). Trimming took off 6 bases at V and 2 bases at J, with 10 bases between the two ends.